Listed below are T cell receptor beta chains from one sample, sequenced in a study of cytomegalovirus exposure and HLA in healthy donors. The table came from immunoSEQ multiplex PCR; TCRdb's copy has only in-frame clones and leaves some out. The sample lists approximately 160,000 clones; roughly 74% were seen once. The sequencing input was PBMCs. The source of these receptors is a male donor in good health and CMV-seronegative. Each CDR3 is given with its conserved first and last residue. The order of the fields is CDR3 DNA, CDR3 protein, V gene, J gene, D gene, clone size. A D gene is named only where the DNA matches it firmly. Where a row states a size, it is once, few, many or the class of an expanded clone; other rows omit it.

CDR3 DNA: TGTGCCAGCGGCAGCGGGACCTACGAGCAGTACTTC
CDR3 protein: CASGSGTYEQYF
V gene: TRBV2
J gene: TRBJ2-7
D gene: TRBD2
clone size: .

CDR3 DNA: TGTGCCAGCCTTCCTTACAGGACAGGGGACAATGAGCAGTTCTTC
CDR3 protein: CASLPYRTGDNEQFF
V gene: TRBV28
J gene: TRBJ2-1
D gene: TRBD1
clone size: few

CDR3 DNA: TGTGCCAGCAGAGGGACATCCACAGATACGCAGTATTTT
CDR3 protein: CASRGTSTDTQYF
V gene: TRBV6-6
J gene: TRBJ2-3
D gene: .
clone size: .

CDR3 DNA: TGTGCCAGCGGTAGAGCGGGTCCACCGACAGATACGCAGTATTTT
CDR3 protein: CASGRAGPPTDTQYF
V gene: TRBV2
J gene: TRBJ2-3
D gene: .
clone size: few

CDR3 DNA: TGTGCCAGCAGCGTAATAGCGGCCACAGATACGCAGTATTTT
CDR3 protein: CASSVIAATDTQYF
V gene: TRBV9
J gene: TRBJ2-3
D gene: .
clone size: .

CDR3 DNA: TGTGCCAGCTCACCATCCCCTAGCGGGCCTATCTCTGGAAACACCATATATTTT
CDR3 protein: CASSPSPSGPISGNTIYF
V gene: TRBV18
J gene: TRBJ1-3
D gene: .
clone size: .

CDR3 DNA: TGCGCCAGCAGTGAGTCGGACAGGGGGTGGGAGACCCAGTACTTC
CDR3 protein: CASSESDRGWETQYF
V gene: TRBV10-2
J gene: TRBJ2-5
D gene: TRBD1
clone size: .

CDR3 DNA: TGTGCCAGCAGTTTAGTTAGCGGTAAAACGAGCTCCTACGAGCAGTACTTC
CDR3 protein: CASSLVSGKTSSYEQYF
V gene: TRBV28
J gene: TRBJ2-7
D gene: .
clone size: few

CDR3 DNA: TGTGCCAGCAGTTACAACAGGGATAGCAATCAGCCCCAGCATTTT
CDR3 protein: CASSYNRDSNQPQHF
V gene: TRBV2
J gene: TRBJ1-5
D gene: .
clone size: .

CDR3 DNA: TGCGCCAGCAGCTTGGCCGGGGGGGCGCCTTACGAGCAGTACTTC
CDR3 protein: CASSLAGGAPYEQYF
V gene: TRBV5-1
J gene: TRBJ2-7
D gene: TRBD2
clone size: .

CDR3 DNA: TGTGCCAGCAGCTTACGACAGGGACGGGCCGAGCAGTACTTC
CDR3 protein: CASSLRQGRAEQYF
V gene: TRBV11-2
J gene: TRBJ2-7
D gene: TRBD1
clone size: .

CDR3 DNA: TGTGCCAGCAGCGTCCGGGCGGAGGAGAACACTGAAGCTTTCTTT
CDR3 protein: CASSVRAEENTEAFF
V gene: TRBV9
J gene: TRBJ1-1
D gene: .
clone size: .

CDR3 DNA: TGTGCCAGTAGTATGGTGGCAGGACAGGGCTACGAGCAGTACTTC
CDR3 protein: CASSMVAGQGYEQYF
V gene: TRBV19
J gene: TRBJ2-7
D gene: TRBD1
clone size: .

CDR3 DNA: TGTGCCAGCAGCGTAGCTACGGGCACCGGGGAGCTGTTTTTT
CDR3 protein: CASSVATGTGELFF
V gene: TRBV9
J gene: TRBJ2-2
D gene: .
clone size: .

CDR3 DNA: TGTGCCAGCAGCCTTGCGCCGAGCGCTAGTGTGGGGACCCAGTACTTC
CDR3 protein: CASSLAPSASVGTQYF
V gene: TRBV7-7
J gene: TRBJ2-5
D gene: .
clone size: once

CDR3 DNA: TGTGCCAGCAGTGAAATGCTAGCGAGCGGGGAGACCCAGTACTTC
CDR3 protein: CASSEMLASGETQYF
V gene: TRBV2
J gene: TRBJ2-5
D gene: .
clone size: .

CDR3 DNA: TGCGCCAGCAGCTTGGTCCAGGGGGCGCCTTACTATGGCTACACCTTC
CDR3 protein: CASSLVQGAPYYGYTF
V gene: TRBV5-1
J gene: TRBJ1-2
D gene: TRBD1
clone size: .

CDR3 DNA: TGTGCCAGCAGCGCCCCGAGGGCGCACGAGCAGTACTTC
CDR3 protein: CASSAPRAHEQYF
V gene: TRBV5-4
J gene: TRBJ2-7
D gene: .
clone size: .

CDR3 DNA: TGTGCCAGTCGACTAGCGGGCGAGACCCAGTACTTC
CDR3 protein: CASRLAGETQYF
V gene: TRBV19
J gene: TRBJ2-5
D gene: TRBD2
clone size: few

CDR3 DNA: TGCAGCGTCCACTCAGGGGTATCAGCCTACGAGCAGTACTTC
CDR3 protein: CSVHSGVSAYEQYF
V gene: TRBV29-1
J gene: TRBJ2-7
D gene: .
clone size: .

CDR3 DNA: TGCGCCAGCAGCTTGGAAGGGGGAGGCAATCAGCCCCAGCATTTT
CDR3 protein: CASSLEGGGNQPQHF
V gene: TRBV5-1
J gene: TRBJ1-5
D gene: .
clone size: few

CDR3 DNA: TGTGCCAGCTCACCCCCGGGGACAGATACGCAGTATTTT
CDR3 protein: CASSPPGTDTQYF
V gene: TRBV18
J gene: TRBJ2-3
D gene: .
clone size: once

CDR3 DNA: TGTGCCAGCTCCCGAGACAGGGGGATCAACGAGCAGTACTTC
CDR3 protein: CASSRDRGINEQYF
V gene: TRBV6-5
J gene: TRBJ2-7
D gene: TRBD1
clone size: .

CDR3 DNA: TGTGCCAGCAGCAGACAGGGGATTGAGCAGTTCTTC
CDR3 protein: CASSRQGIEQFF
V gene: TRBV11-2
J gene: TRBJ2-1
D gene: TRBD1
clone size: .

CDR3 DNA: TGTGCCAGCACCCCGGGACAGTTTTCCTACGAGCAGTACTTC
CDR3 protein: CASTPGQFSYEQYF
V gene: TRBV11-2
J gene: TRBJ2-7
D gene: TRBD1
clone size: .

CDR3 DNA: TGTGCCAGCAACCCGGGGGGCAGGGGGCGGGAGACCCAGTACTTC
CDR3 protein: CASNPGGRGRETQYF
V gene: TRBV7-8
J gene: TRBJ2-5
D gene: .
clone size: .

CDR3 DNA: TGTGCCAGCCAAACAGGGAAGGTGGGCTACACCTTC
CDR3 protein: CASQTGKVGYTF
V gene: TRBV6-1
J gene: TRBJ1-2
D gene: .
clone size: .

CDR3 DNA: TGTGCCAGCAGCTTAGGGGGGCAGGGGGCCAACGTCCTGACTTTC
CDR3 protein: CASSLGGQGANVLTF
V gene: TRBV7-2
J gene: TRBJ2-6
D gene: .
clone size: .

CDR3 DNA: TGTGCCCTACAGGGGGGGATCGAGACCCAGTACTTC
CDR3 protein: CALQGGIETQYF
V gene: TRBV7-9
J gene: TRBJ2-5
D gene: .
clone size: .

CDR3 DNA: TGTGCCAGCAGTTACAGGCGGGCCGCGAACACTGAAGCTTTCTTT
CDR3 protein: CASSYRRAANTEAFF
V gene: TRBV6-5
J gene: TRBJ1-1
D gene: .
clone size: once

CDR3 DNA: TGTGCCAGCAGCTTGGGACAGGCATACAATGAGCAGTTCTTC
CDR3 protein: CASSLGQAYNEQFF
V gene: TRBV7-6
J gene: TRBJ2-1
D gene: TRBD1
clone size: .

CDR3 DNA: TGTGCCAGCAGCTTGCTGGGGGGGAATGAGCAGTTCTTC
CDR3 protein: CASSLLGGNEQFF
V gene: TRBV5-4
J gene: TRBJ2-1
D gene: TRBD2
clone size: .

CDR3 DNA: TGTGCCAGCAGCGTCGGCGGGGAGCAGTACTTC
CDR3 protein: CASSVGGEQYF
V gene: TRBV7-2
J gene: TRBJ2-7
D gene: .
clone size: .

CDR3 DNA: TGTGCCAGCAGCTTCGGGGTAGGTCAGCCCCAGCATTTT
CDR3 protein: CASSFGVGQPQHF
V gene: TRBV7-9
J gene: TRBJ1-5
D gene: .
clone size: .

CDR3 DNA: TGTGCCAGTAGTATGACAGGGCGGTGGGATGGCTACACCTTC
CDR3 protein: CASSMTGRWDGYTF
V gene: TRBV19
J gene: TRBJ1-2
D gene: TRBD1
clone size: .

CDR3 DNA: TGTGCCAGCAGCTTGACAGGGGGCGAGTACGAGCAGTACTTC
CDR3 protein: CASSLTGGEYEQYF
V gene: TRBV7-9
J gene: TRBJ2-7
D gene: TRBD1
clone size: .

CDR3 DNA: TGTGCCAGCAGCCTGGCGGGACAGGGGGCATACGAGCAGTACTTC
CDR3 protein: CASSLAGQGAYEQYF
V gene: TRBV5-4
J gene: TRBJ2-7
D gene: TRBD1
clone size: .

CDR3 DNA: TGTGCCAGCAGCGAAGGGGTGAAGCAGTCCCAGCATTTT
CDR3 protein: CASSEGVKQSQHF
V gene: TRBV11-2
J gene: TRBJ1-5
D gene: .
clone size: .

CDR3 DNA: TGTGCCAGTAGTTTCGCGACAGGGTCGGAGGAAAAACTGTTTTTT
CDR3 protein: CASSFATGSEEKLFF
V gene: TRBV19
J gene: TRBJ1-4
D gene: TRBD1
clone size: .

CDR3 DNA: TGTGCCAGCAGTCCCGGACAGGGGCTGTTAAGAGAGCAGTTCTTC
CDR3 protein: CASSPGQGLLREQFF
V gene: TRBV2
J gene: TRBJ2-1
D gene: TRBD1
clone size: .

CDR3 DNA: TGTGCCAGCCTTCCTAGCTCTGGGGCCAACGTCCTGACTTTC
CDR3 protein: CASLPSSGANVLTF
V gene: TRBV7-2
J gene: TRBJ2-6
D gene: .
clone size: .

CDR3 DNA: TGTGCCAGCAGGCTGGGACAGGGAGTGACCGGGGAGCTGTTTTTT
CDR3 protein: CASRLGQGVTGELFF
V gene: TRBV2
J gene: TRBJ2-2
D gene: TRBD1
clone size: .

CDR3 DNA: TGTGCCAGCAGCCACGCCCGCGGACAGCTAGGGGACAATCAGCCCCAGCATTTT
CDR3 protein: CASSHARGQLGDNQPQHF
V gene: TRBV28
J gene: TRBJ1-5
D gene: .
clone size: few

CDR3 DNA: TGTGCCTGGAGTGTACAGGCTTTCACCGGGGAGCTGTTTTTT
CDR3 protein: CAWSVQAFTGELFF
V gene: TRBV30
J gene: TRBJ2-2
D gene: .
clone size: .

CDR3 DNA: TGTGCCAGCAGCCCACAAATGGAGGGAGAGTCCTACGAGCAGTACTTC
CDR3 protein: CASSPQMEGESYEQYF
V gene: TRBV9
J gene: TRBJ2-7
D gene: .
clone size: once

CDR3 DNA: TGTGCCAGCAGGCGTCAGGACTATGGCTACACCTTC
CDR3 protein: CASRRQDYGYTF
V gene: TRBV2
J gene: TRBJ1-2
D gene: .
clone size: .

CDR3 DNA: TGTGCCAGCAGGGGACAGTTGAACACTGAAGCTTTCTTT
CDR3 protein: CASRGQLNTEAFF
V gene: TRBV6-5
J gene: TRBJ1-1
D gene: TRBD1
clone size: few

CDR3 DNA: TGCGCCAGCAGCAGTAGCGGACCGCGGTCCCAGTACTTC
CDR3 protein: CASSSSGPRSQYF
V gene: TRBV5-1
J gene: TRBJ2-5
D gene: .
clone size: .

CDR3 DNA: TGTGCCAGCAGACCACAGGGGGCATCCTACAATGAGCAGTTCTTC
CDR3 protein: CASRPQGASYNEQFF
V gene: TRBV6-5
J gene: TRBJ2-1
D gene: TRBD1
clone size: few

CDR3 DNA: TGTGCCAGCAGCTTATCAGGACAGGGTAACGAGCAGTACTTC
CDR3 protein: CASSLSGQGNEQYF
V gene: TRBV5-8
J gene: TRBJ2-7
D gene: TRBD1
clone size: .

CDR3 DNA: TGTGCCAGCCACAGGGGGGGGAGCAATCAGCCCCAGCATTTT
CDR3 protein: CASHRGGSNQPQHF
V gene: TRBV28
J gene: TRBJ1-5
D gene: TRBD1
clone size: .

CDR3 DNA: TGTGCCAGCAGCCCTCTGACTAGCGGCGAGCAGTACTTC
CDR3 protein: CASSPLTSGEQYF
V gene: TRBV7-8
J gene: TRBJ2-7
D gene: TRBD2
clone size: .

CDR3 DNA: TGTGCCAGCAGCTTAGGACTAGCGGGAGGTAATGAGCAGTTCTTC
CDR3 protein: CASSLGLAGGNEQFF
V gene: TRBV7-7
J gene: TRBJ2-1
D gene: TRBD2
clone size: .

CDR3 DNA: TGTGCTAGTGGTATGACAGAAGTCGACGAGCAGTACTTC
CDR3 protein: CASGMTEVDEQYF
V gene: TRBV12-5
J gene: TRBJ2-7
D gene: .
clone size: .

CDR3 DNA: TGTGCCAGCAGTTTCGGCGGGGGCACTGAAGCTTTCTTT
CDR3 protein: CASSFGGGTEAFF
V gene: TRBV5-4
J gene: TRBJ1-1
D gene: .
clone size: .